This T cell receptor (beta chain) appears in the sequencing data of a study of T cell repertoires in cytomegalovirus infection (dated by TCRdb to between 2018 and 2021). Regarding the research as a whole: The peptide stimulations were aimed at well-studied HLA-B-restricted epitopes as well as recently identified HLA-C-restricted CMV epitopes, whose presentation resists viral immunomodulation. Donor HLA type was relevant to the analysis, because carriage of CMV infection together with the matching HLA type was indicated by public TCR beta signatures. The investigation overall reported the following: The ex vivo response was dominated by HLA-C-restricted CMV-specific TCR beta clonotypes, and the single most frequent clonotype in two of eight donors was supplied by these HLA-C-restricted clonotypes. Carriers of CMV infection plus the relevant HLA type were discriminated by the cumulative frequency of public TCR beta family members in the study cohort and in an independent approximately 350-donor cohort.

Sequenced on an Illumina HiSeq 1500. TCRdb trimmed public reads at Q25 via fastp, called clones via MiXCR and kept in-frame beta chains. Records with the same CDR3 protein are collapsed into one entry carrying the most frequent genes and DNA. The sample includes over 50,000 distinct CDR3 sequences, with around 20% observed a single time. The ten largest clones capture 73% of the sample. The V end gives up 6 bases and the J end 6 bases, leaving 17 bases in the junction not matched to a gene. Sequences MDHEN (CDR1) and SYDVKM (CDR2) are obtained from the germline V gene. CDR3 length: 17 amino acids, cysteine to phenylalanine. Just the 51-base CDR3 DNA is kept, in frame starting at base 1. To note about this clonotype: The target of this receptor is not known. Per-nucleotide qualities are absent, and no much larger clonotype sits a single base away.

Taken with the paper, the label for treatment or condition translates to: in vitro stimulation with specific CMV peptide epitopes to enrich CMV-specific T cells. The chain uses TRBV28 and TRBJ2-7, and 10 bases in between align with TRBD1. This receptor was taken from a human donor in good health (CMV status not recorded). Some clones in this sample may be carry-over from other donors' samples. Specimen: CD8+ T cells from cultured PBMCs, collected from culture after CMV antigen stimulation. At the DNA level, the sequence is TGTGCCAGCAGCCCTTGGCGAGGGACAGGGGACATCGCCGAGCAGTACTTC. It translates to CASSPWRGTGDIAEQYF. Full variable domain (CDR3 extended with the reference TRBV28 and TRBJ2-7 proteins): DVKVTQSSRYLVKRTGEKVFLECVQDMDHENMFWYRQDPGLGLRLIYFSYDVKMKEKGDIPEGYSVSREKKERFSLILESASTNQTSMYLCASSPWRGTGDIAEQYFGPGTRLTVT.